This T cell receptor beta chain stems from a study of Graves' ophthalmopathy and Graves' hyperthyroidism. Amplifying from RNA transcripts, the study obtained TCR beta CDR3 regions. A first-round RT-PCR used HTBI primers, followed by a second-round multiplex PCR. TCRdb analysed the multiplex PCR reads with MiXCR anew, one entry per CDR3 protein. The sample contains some 360,000 distinct CDR3 sequences, approximately 17% of which appear only once. Germline CDR1 and CDR2: MDHEN and SYDVKM. V dropped 5 bases and J dropped 4 bases, with 14 bases sitting between them. The CDR3 covers 14 residues. This clonotype was seen at least ten times.

Source material: peripheral blood. The V call is TRBV28, the J call TRBJ1-2; no definite D call. The source is an adult woman with stable Graves' hyperthyroidism. CDR3 residues: CASSALPRVYGYTF. CDR3 nucleotides: TGTGCCAGCAGTGCTCTCCCGAGGGTCTATGGCTACACCTTC.